The following is a TCR beta chain sequence with its context. The data belong to a study of shared clonotypes between healthy human individuals. Only in-frame clones appear in the TCRdb table, and some are missing; sequencing was by immunoSEQ multiplex PCR. The table lists 2 million to 2.5 million clones, 95% of them singletons, with 0.1% to 0.15% in the top ten. Per germline, CDR1 SNHLY and CDR2 FYNNEI. CDR3 length: 16 residues. V lost 4 bases to trimming and J lost 0 bases, with 13 bases between them. Material: naive CD4+ T cells sorted from blood. Subset noted: CD45RA+ positively selected. The origin of this receptor is a man between 18 and 29 years old in good health. The J gene is TRBJ1-3, the V gene TRBV2, with a weak D call TRBD1 (6 bases). Here the CDR3 reads CASSAGQYLSGNTIYF. Written as DNA, the CDR3 is TGTGCCAGCAGTGCCGGACAGTACCTCTCTGGAAACACCATATATTTT.